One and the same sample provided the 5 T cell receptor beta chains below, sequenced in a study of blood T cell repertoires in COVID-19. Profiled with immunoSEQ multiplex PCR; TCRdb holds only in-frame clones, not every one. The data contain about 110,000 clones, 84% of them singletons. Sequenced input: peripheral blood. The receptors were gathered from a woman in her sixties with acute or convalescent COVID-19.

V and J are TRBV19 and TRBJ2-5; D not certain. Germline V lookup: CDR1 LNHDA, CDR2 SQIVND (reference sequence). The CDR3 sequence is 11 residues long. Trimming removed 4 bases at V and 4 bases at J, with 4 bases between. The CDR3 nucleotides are TGTGCCAGTAGTACCCGAGAGACCCAGTACTTC. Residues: CASSTRETQYF.

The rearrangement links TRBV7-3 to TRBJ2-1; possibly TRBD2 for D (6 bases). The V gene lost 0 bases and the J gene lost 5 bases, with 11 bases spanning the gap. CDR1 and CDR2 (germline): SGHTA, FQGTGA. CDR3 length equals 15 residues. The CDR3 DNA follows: TGTGCCAGCAGCTTAACAGCTAGCGCGGACAATGAGCAGTTCTTC. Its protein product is CASSLTASADNEQFF. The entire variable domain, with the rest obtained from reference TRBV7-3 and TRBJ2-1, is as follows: GAGVSQTPSNKVTEKGKYVELRCDPISGHTALYWYRQSLGQGPEFLIYFQGTGAADDSGLPNDRFFAVRPEGSVSTLKIQRTERGDSAVYLCASSLTASADNEQFFGPGTRLTVL.

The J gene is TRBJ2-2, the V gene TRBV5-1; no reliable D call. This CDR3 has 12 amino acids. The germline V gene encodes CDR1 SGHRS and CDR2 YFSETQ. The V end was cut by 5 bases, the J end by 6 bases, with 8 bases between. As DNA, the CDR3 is TGCGCCAGCAGTGTATCGTCCGGGGAGCTGTTTTTT. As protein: CASSVSSGELFF.

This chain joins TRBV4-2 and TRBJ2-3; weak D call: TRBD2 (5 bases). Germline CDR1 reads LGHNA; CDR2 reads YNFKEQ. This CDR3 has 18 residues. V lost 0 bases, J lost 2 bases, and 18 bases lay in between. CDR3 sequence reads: CASSQERLGADHTDTQYF. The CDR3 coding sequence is TGTGCCAGCAGCCAAGAAAGACTCGGAGCGGACCACACAGATACGCAGTATTTT.

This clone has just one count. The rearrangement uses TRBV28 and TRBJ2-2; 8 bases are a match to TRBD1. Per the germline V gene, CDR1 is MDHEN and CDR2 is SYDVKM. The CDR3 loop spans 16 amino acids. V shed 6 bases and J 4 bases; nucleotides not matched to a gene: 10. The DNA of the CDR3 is TGTGCCAGCAGCACAGCCGGGACAGGAGGCACCGGGGAGCTGTTTTTT. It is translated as CASSTAGTGGTGELFF.